Listed here are 24 T cell receptor beta chains from one sample, sequenced in a study of blood T cell repertoires in COVID-19. Only in-frame clones appear in the TCRdb table, and some are missing; sequencing was by immunoSEQ multiplex PCR. Here the sample spans approximately 160,000 clones, approximately 87% being singletons. Specimen: peripheral blood. These receptors all come from a woman aged 70-85 years with acute or convalescent COVID-19.

V is TRBV24-1 and J is TRBJ1-5; D not resolved. The CDR3 sequence is 15 residues long. The V gene lost 3 bases and the J gene lost 1 base, with 9 bases spanning the gap. Germline V gene data show CDR1 as KGHDR and CDR2 as SFDVKD. The CDR3 nucleotides are TGTGCCACCAGTGATCCGGGAAGGAGCAATCAGCCCCAGCATTTT. Amino acid sequence: CATSDPGRSNQPQHF.

V gene TRBV6-2 or TRBV6-3 combines with J gene TRBJ1-1, with 10 bases aligning to TRBD1. The V gene end was trimmed by 5 bases and the J gene end by 4 bases; junction bases not matched to a gene: 4. The CDR3 consists of 14 residues. Germline values: CDR1 MNHEY, CDR2 SVGEGT. The CDR3 nucleotides read TGTGCCAGCAGTGGACAGGGGGGTATCACTGAAGCTTTCTTT. Its translation: CASSGQGGITEAFF.

This sequence joins TRBV7-2 and TRBJ2-7; TRBD2 agrees at 9 bases. The CDR3 loop spans 14 amino acids. The germline V gene encodes CDR1 SGHTA and CDR2 FQGNSA. Trimming at V came to 5 bases and at J to 5 bases, leaving 7 bases not matched to a gene. This CDR3 reads CASSPRSGSNEQYF. The CDR3 bases are TGTGCCAGCAGCCCTCGTAGCGGGAGCAACGAGCAGTACTTC.

This chain uses TRBV18 with TRBJ1-6, with TRBD1 as a possible D gene (5 bases). Trimming shortened V by 4 bases and J by 7 bases, and 14 bases separated the two germline ends. The CDR3 covers 15 residues. The germline V gene encodes CDR1 KGHSH and CDR2 LQKENI. The CDR3 here is CASSQIGGANSPLHF. The CDR3 nucleotides read TGTGCCAGCTCACAGATCGGGGGAGCCAATTCACCCCTCCACTTT. The entire variable domain, with the rest obtained from reference TRBV18 and TRBJ1-6, is as follows: NAGVMQNPRHLVRRRGQEARLRCSPMKGHSHVYWYRQLPEEGLKFMVYLQKENIIDESGMPKERFSAEFPKEGPSILRIQQVVRGDSAAYFCASSQIGGANSPLHFGNGTRLTVT.

A remark on this clone: Other DNA sequences in the same sample also yield this CDR3. J is TRBJ1-3 and V is TRBV9, with D possibly matching TRBD1 (5 bases). V shed 0 bases and J shed 2 bases, with 9 bases lying between them. From germline, CDR1 is SGDLS and CDR2 YYNGEE. The CDR3 has 15 residues. CDR3 nucleotides: TGTGCCAGCAGCGTAGAGGGAGGGGCTGGAAACACCATATATTTT. Protein product: CASSVEGGAGNTIYF.

This clone has a handful of counts. V gene TRBV9 combines with J gene TRBJ1-2, with TRBD1 matching 8 bases. CDR1 and CDR2 (germline): SGDLS, YYNGEE. The CDR3 contains 18 residues. With 2 bases clipped from V and 0 bases from J, the junction kept 12 bases outside the gene matches. The CDR3 reads CASSVNPDRGVTNYGYTF. The CDR3 bases are TGTGCCAGCAGCGTTAATCCTGACAGGGGAGTGACTAACTATGGCTACACCTTC.

The rearrangement joins TRBV4-1 to TRBJ2-5; 8 nucleotides align to TRBD2. J lost 3 bases, V lost 1 base, and 4 bases had no gene match. The CDR3 covers 15 residues. The V gene's germline CDR1 is MGHRA and CDR2 YSYEKL. In DNA form, the CDR3 reads TGCGCCAGCAGCCAAGTGTGGCGGGGGGAAGAGACCCAGTACTTC. Protein sequence: CASSQVWRGEETQYF.

This chain joins TRBV7-2 and TRBJ2-7, with 9 bases aligning to TRBD1. From germline, CDR1 is SGHTA and CDR2 FQGNSA. The CDR3 extends over 14 amino acids. V lost 4 bases, J lost 2 bases, and 3 bases stayed unmatched. In DNA, the CDR3 is TGTGCCAGCAGCTGGGGGACAGGGCCCTACGAGCAGTACTTC. It yields the protein CASSWGTGPYEQYF.

This sequence joins TRBV7-8 and TRBJ2-5; 11 bases align to TRBD2. Trimming removed 5 bases from V and 2 bases from J; junction bases left unmatched: 13. Germline lookup yields CDR1 SGHVS and CDR2 FQNEAQ. This CDR3 has 18 amino acids. The CDR3 region is CASSRRAMGLAVQETQYF. As DNA, the CDR3 is TGTGCCAGCAGCAGACGGGCTATGGGACTAGCGGTTCAAGAGACCCAGTACTTC.

The chain has TRBV15 and TRBJ1-2; 7 bases agree with TRBD1. The CDR3 is 14 residues long. Trimming cost V 5 bases and J 4 bases; bases outside gene matches: 7. CDR1 is LNHNV and CDR2 is YYDKDF in the germline V gene (reference sequence). The CDR3, as DNA: TGTGCCACCAGCGAACAGGGGCCCTTCTATGGCTACACCTTC. Its protein product is CATSEQGPFYGYTF.

The chain links TRBV28 to TRBJ2-7; tentative D call: TRBD2 (6 bases). V lost 7 bases and J lost 3, with 25 bases in between. The CDR3 runs 17 residues. Germline loops: CDR1 MDHEN, CDR2 SYDVKM. Here the CDR3 reads CASNPLGGSTTRYEQYF. The DNA of the CDR3 is TGTGCCAGCAACCCCTTGGGAGGATCTACAACTCGCTACGAGCAGTACTTC.

This clone turned up a few times. This chain joins TRBV28 and TRBJ2-1, with 7 bases that match TRBD1. The V gene's germline CDR1 is MDHEN and CDR2 SYDVKM. Unmatched junction bases numbered 3, after V lost 8 bases and J lost 2 bases. CDR3 size: 13 residues. For the CDR3, the DNA is TGTGCCAGCCGACAGGGTGCCTACAATGAGCAGTTCTTC. Translated, it gives CASRQGAYNEQFF.

This clone was detected only a few times. The chain couples TRBV18 to TRBJ1-3, with D unclear. Germline V CDR1 and CDR2: KGHSH, LQKENI. V lost 3 bases and J lost 6, with 12 bases in between. The CDR3 sequence is 14 residues long. CDR3 residues: CASSPATTLNTIYF. Here the CDR3 DNA reads TGTGCCAGCTCACCGGCCACCACATTAAACACCATATATTTT.

The V call is TRBV3-1 (or the pseudogene TRBV3-2), the J call TRBJ2-1; 15 bases agree with TRBD2. This CDR3 comprises 18 residues. With 3 bases clipped from V and 4 bases from J, the junction kept 7 bases outside the gene matches. The V gene's germline CDR1 is LGHDT and CDR2 YNNKEL (reference sequence). The CDR3 coding sequence is TGTGCCAGCAGCCAGGATGGACTAGCGGGAGGGCCGTACAATGAGCAGTTCTTC. As protein: CASSQDGLAGGPYNEQFF.

The chain joins TRBV24-1 to TRBJ1-2; the D gene is possibly TRBD1 (5 bases). The CDR3 runs 15 residues. The V end was cut by 3 bases, the J end by 7 bases, with 17 bases between. Germline V CDR1 and CDR2: KGHDR, SFDVKD. CDR3 sequence (DNA): TGTGCCACCAGTGATCGTACCGGGACTACTCTTGGCTACACCTTC. Residues: CATSDRTGTTLGYTF.

V gene TRBV2 combines with J gene TRBJ2-1; 9 positions match TRBD1. The CDR3 runs to 14 residues. CDR1 is SNHLY and CDR2 is FYNNEI in the germline V gene. The ends lost 11 bases at V and 8 bases at J; junction bases unmatched: 13. Here the CDR3 reads CAGGPGQGIYEQFF. The CDR3 DNA reads TGTGCCGGCGGACCGGGACAGGGTATATATGAGCAGTTCTTC. The whole variable domain, remainder taken from reference TRBV2 and TRBJ2-1, is EPEVTQTPSHQVTQMGQEVILRCVPISNHLYFYWYRQILGQKVEFLVSFYNNEISEKSEIFDDQFSVERPDGSNFTLKIRSTKLEDSAMYFCAGGPGQGIYEQFFGPGTRLTVL.

The J gene is TRBJ2-3, the V gene TRBV29-1; 7 bases match TRBD1. Unmatched junction bases numbered 14, after V lost 0 bases and J lost 5 bases. CDR1 and CDR2 (germline): SQVTM, ANQGSEA. This CDR3 has 17 residues. In nucleotides, the CDR3 is TGCAGCGTTGAAGATCTCGCGAGGGGGCTTTCTCGAGATACGCAGTATTTT. As protein: CSVEDLARGLSRDTQYF.

J is TRBJ1-3 and V is TRBV28; D gene uncertain. CDR3 size: 17 residues. V shed 2 bases and J shed 0 bases, with 14 bases lying between them. Germline CDR1 is MDHEN and CDR2 is SYDVKM. The CDR3 DNA follows: TGTGCCAGCAGTTTAGGAAACGGTGAGGTCTCTGGAAACACCATATATTTT. This sequence encodes CASSLGNGEVSGNTIYF.

The DNA of the CDR3 is TGTGCCAGCAGTGAGGGACTAGCCCTTTACAATGAGCAGTTCTTC. It translates to CASSEGLALYNEQFF. This sequence joins TRBV6-4 and TRBJ2-1; 9 bases are shared with TRBD2. This CDR3 has 15 amino acids. J was trimmed by 4 bases and V by 3 bases; bases with no gene match: 4. Per the germline V gene, CDR1 is MRHNA and CDR2 is SNTAGT.

V and J are TRBV10-3 and TRBJ1-2, with D possibly TRBD1 on 6 matching bases. This CDR3 is built from 14 residues. V dropped 2 bases and J dropped 5 bases, with 12 bases sitting between them. The germline gives CDR1 ENHRY, CDR2 SYGVKD. CDR3 coding DNA: TGTGCCATCAGTGAGAGCGCGACAGGATATGGCTACACCTTC. It specifies CAISESATGYGYTF.

This chain uses TRBV6-5 with TRBJ2-2; 7 nucleotides line up with TRBD2. V shed 8 bases and J 4 bases; nucleotides not matched to a gene: 4. CDR3 size: 13 residues. CDR1 MNHEY and CDR2 SVGAGI come from the germline V gene. CDR3 loop: CASGRAPTGELFF. The CDR3 coding sequence is TGTGCCAGCGGGAGGGCCCCCACCGGGGAGCTGTTTTTT.

This chain connects TRBV28 to TRBJ2-1; D is unclear. From germline, CDR1 is MDHEN and CDR2 SYDVKM. The CDR3 length is 14 residues. Trimming took 1 base from V and 9 from J, leaving 13 bases between them. The CDR3: CASSLSPLWAEQFF. The CDR3 region has the DNA TGTGCCAGCAGTTTATCCCCCCTCTGGGCTGAGCAGTTCTTC.

The J gene is TRBJ2-1, the V gene TRBV2; 11 bases map to TRBD2. J lost 9 bases, V lost 7 bases, and 8 bases had no gene match. CDR3 length: 14 amino acids. Germline V gives CDR1 SNHLY, CDR2 FYNNEI. The CDR3 protein is CASILLAGAVEQFF. CDR3 sequence (DNA): TGTGCCAGCATTTTACTAGCGGGAGCTGTTGAGCAGTTCTTC. Complete variable domain (other parts from reference TRBV2 and TRBJ2-1): EPEVTQTPSHQVTQMGQEVILRCVPISNHLYFYWYRQILGQKVEFLVSFYNNEISEKSEIFDDQFSVERPDGSNFTLKIRSTKLEDSAMYFCASILLAGAVEQFFGPGTRLTVL.

The chain uses TRBV15 and TRBJ1-5; TRBD1 might be the D (6 bases). CDR3 length: 18 amino acids. From germline, CDR1 is LNHNV and CDR2 YYDKDF (reference sequence). V lost 0 bases and J lost 0, with 15 bases in between. The CDR3 here is CATSREKGTYSSNQPQHF. The CDR3 nucleotides read TGTGCCACCAGCAGAGAGAAAGGGACATACTCTAGCAATCAGCCCCAGCATTTT.